The present TCR beta chain was sequenced within a study of tumor-infiltrating lymphocytes in primary liver carcinoma. For each extraction, RNA and DNA were obtained together from about 21-30 mg of unsorted bulk tissue. The patients, who had chronic HBV infection, were treatment-naive (untreated). Sampling of each tumor involved five separate regions. A constant-region primer primed TCR beta cDNA synthesis from about 0.45 ug of total RNA. Sequencing libraries for TCR beta derived from three nested multiplex PCR rounds that used slightly modified ARM-PCR. The first two PCR rounds used TRBV1-TRBV30 primers with a Cbeta primer, nine to eleven cycles each. TCRdb itself ran the multiplex PCR reads through MiXCR, one entry per CDR3 protein. The sample has 70,000 to 85,000 distinct CDR3 sequences, about two thirds seen once. As for this clonotype: At one boundary the junction diverges from the germline segment, which might be a read error.

The length of the CDR3 is 12 residues. Germline V CDR1 and CDR2: MDHEN, SYDVKM. Sequencing used liver tumor tissue from sampling region 4. The subset: tumor region T4, right-lateral pole. The TCR comes from a woman aged 55-70 years with primary liver carcinoma and hepatitis B virus infection. This rearrangement joins TRBV28 to TRBJ2-7, with unresolved D. The CDR3 reads CASLGSFYEQYF. The CDR3 DNA reads TGTGCCAGCCTAGGCAGCTTCTACGAACAGTACTTC.